The present TCR beta chain was sequenced within a study of blood T cell repertoires in COVID-19. The overall study: Researchers got acute and convalescent COVID-19 samples from the United States, Italy and Spain. T cells, B-cell-depleted T cells, or PBMCs supplied cDNA or gDNA.

Methods used by the authors: Cell counts per sample came from amplifying reference gene primers. Only in-frame clones appear in the TCRdb table, and some are missing; sequencing was by immunoSEQ multiplex PCR. That table is the source of V, J and clone size, and D and trimming were worked out from the DNA. The table records tens of thousands of clones, roughly nine tenths of them present only once. V shed 4 bases and J shed 3 bases, with 9 bases lying between them. This CDR3 region has 13 residues. Germline V gene sequence: CDR1 LNHDA, CDR2 SQIVND (reference sequence). This TCR was sampled from a man in his fifties or sixties with acute or convalescent COVID-19. Input material: peripheral blood. The chain is built from TRBV19 and TRBJ1-1; D unresolved. The CDR3 sequence: CASSTRRDTEAFF. Written as DNA, the CDR3 is TGTGCCAGTAGTACCAGGAGGGACACTGAAGCTTTCTTT. Based on the CDR3 plus reference TRBV19 and TRBJ1-1, the full variable domain is DGGITQSPKYLFRKEGQNVTLSCEQNLNHDAMYWYRQDPGQGLRLIYYSQIVNDFQKGDIAEGYSVSREKKESFPLTVTSAQKNPTAFYLCASSTRRDTEAFFGQGTRLTVV.